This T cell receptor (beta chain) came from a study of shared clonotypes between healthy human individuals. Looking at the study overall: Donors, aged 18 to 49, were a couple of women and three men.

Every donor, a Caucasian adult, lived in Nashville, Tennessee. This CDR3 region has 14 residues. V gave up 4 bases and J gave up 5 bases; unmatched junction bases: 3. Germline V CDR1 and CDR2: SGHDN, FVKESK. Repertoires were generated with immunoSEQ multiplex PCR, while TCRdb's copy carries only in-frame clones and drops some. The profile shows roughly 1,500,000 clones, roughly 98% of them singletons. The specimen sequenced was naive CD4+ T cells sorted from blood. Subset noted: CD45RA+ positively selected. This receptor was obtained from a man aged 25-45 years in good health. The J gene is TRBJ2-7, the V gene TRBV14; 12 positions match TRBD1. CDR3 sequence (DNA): TGTGCCAGCAGCCCGGGGACAGGGGGCAACGAGCAGTACTTC. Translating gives CASSPGTGGNEQYF.